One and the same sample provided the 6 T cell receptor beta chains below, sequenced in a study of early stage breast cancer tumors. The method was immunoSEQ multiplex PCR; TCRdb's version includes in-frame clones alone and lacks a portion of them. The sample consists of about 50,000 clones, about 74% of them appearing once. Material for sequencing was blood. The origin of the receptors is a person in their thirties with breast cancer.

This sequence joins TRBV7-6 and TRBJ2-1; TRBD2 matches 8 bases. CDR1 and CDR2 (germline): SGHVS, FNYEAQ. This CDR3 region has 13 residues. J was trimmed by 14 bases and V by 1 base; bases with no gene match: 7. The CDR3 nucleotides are TGTGCCAGCAGCTTAGGGGGTAGCGGGAATAAGTTCTTC. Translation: CASSLGGSGNKFF. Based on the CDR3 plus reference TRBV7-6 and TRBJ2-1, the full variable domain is GAGVSQSPRYKVTKRGQDVALRCDPISGHVSLYWYRQALGQGPEFLTYFNYEAQQDKSGLPNDRFSAERPEGSISTLTIQRTEQRDSAMYRCASSLGGSGNKFFGPGTRLTVL.

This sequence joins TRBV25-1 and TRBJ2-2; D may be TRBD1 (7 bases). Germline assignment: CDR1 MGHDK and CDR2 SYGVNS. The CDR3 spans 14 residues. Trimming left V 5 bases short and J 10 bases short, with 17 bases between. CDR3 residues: CASSSLGGGEELFF. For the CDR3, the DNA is TGTGCCAGCAGTTCTCTAGGAGGGGGCGAGGAGCTGTTTTTT.

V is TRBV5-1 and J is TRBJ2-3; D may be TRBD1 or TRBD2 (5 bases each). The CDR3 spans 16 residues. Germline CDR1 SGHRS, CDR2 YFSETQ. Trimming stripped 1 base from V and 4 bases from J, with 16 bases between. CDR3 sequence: CASSLYGGVGADTQYF. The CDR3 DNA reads TGCGCCAGCAGCTTGTATGGGGGAGTGGGGGCAGATACGCAGTATTTT.

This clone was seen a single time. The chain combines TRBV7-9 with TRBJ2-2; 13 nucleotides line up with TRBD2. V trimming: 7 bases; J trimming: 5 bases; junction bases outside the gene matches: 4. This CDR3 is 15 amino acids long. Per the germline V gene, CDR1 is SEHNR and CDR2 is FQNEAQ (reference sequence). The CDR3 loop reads CASKGLAGATGELFF. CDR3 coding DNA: TGTGCCAGCAAAGGACTAGCGGGAGCAACCGGGGAGCTGTTTTTT. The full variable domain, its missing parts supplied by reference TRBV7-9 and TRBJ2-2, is DTGVSQNPRHKITKRGQNVTFRCDPISEHNRLYWYRQTLGQGPEFLTYFQNEAQLEKSRLLSDRFSAERPKGSFSTLEIQRTEQGDSAMYLCASKGLAGATGELFFGEGSRLTVL.

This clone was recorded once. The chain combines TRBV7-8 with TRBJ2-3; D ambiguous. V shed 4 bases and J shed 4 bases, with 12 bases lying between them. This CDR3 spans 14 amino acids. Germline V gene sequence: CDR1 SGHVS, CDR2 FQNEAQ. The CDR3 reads CASSSRVGPDTQYF. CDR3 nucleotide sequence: TGTGCCAGCAGCTCCCGAGTAGGGCCAGATACGCAGTATTTT.

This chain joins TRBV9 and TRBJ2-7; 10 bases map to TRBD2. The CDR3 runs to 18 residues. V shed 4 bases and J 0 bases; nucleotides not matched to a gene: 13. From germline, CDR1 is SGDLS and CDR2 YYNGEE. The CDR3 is CASSPEGTSDLHSYEQYF. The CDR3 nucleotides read TGTGCCAGCAGCCCAGAGGGGACTAGCGACCTACACTCCTACGAGCAGTACTTC.